This TCR beta chain was sequenced in a study of T cells in Graves' hyperthyroidism and ophthalmopathy. Among the patients, aged 18 to 65, hyperthyroidism was newly diagnosed and had lasted under 2 months. RNA transcripts were the template for amplifying TCR beta CDR3 regions. During a first-round RT-PCR of the TCR CDR3, the HTBI primer set was used. TCRdb re-called the multiplex PCR reads with MiXCR, one entry per CDR3 protein. The profile shows more than 350,000 distinct CDR3 sequences, about 15% of them singletons. At least ten counts were recorded for this clonotype. Its antigen remains unidentified. General study results and limits: The majority of expanded thyroid clonotypes above 0.001 also appeared in blood.

Sequencing was carried out using blood. This sequence was found in a woman in her thirties with Graves' hyperthyroidism.

CDR3 sequence: CASGRGGSGNQPQHF. The CDR3 nucleotides are TGTGCCAGCGGGCGAGGGGGCTCGGGCAATCAGCCCCAGCATTTT. The chain links TRBV27 to TRBJ1-5, with 7 positions matching TRBD1. This CDR3 spans 15 amino acids. From germline, CDR1 is MNHEY and CDR2 SMNVEV (reference sequence). Trimming took 8 bases from V and 2 from J; bases not matched to a gene: 9.